A single sample is the source of the 14 T cell receptor beta chains below, sequenced in a study of neurological immune-mediated disorders (dated by TCRdb to the late 2010s). The sample's time point label is to be understood as: longitudinal time-point 3. The receptor library was made with 5' RACE. Sequenced using an Illumina HiSeq 2500. Using fastp at Q25 and MiXCR, TCRdb reprocessed the public reads and kept productive beta chains. Rows merge per CDR3 protein into single entries with the most common DNA and genes. The table for this sample lists more than 100,000 distinct CDR3 sequences; 11% of them were counted only once. The ten largest make up approximately 3.4% of the sample. The sample taken for sequencing was PBMCs. These receptors all stem from a female donor with HTLV-1-associated myelopathy (HAM/TSP).

This clonotype was seen many times. The J gene is TRBJ2-1, the V gene TRBV7-2; maybe TRBD2 (6 bases). The CDR3 has 15 amino acids. Germline lookup yields CDR1 SGHTA and CDR2 FQGNSA. V lost 7 bases to trimming and J lost 4 bases, with 17 bases between them. This chain's CDR3 is CASTGQRVRYNEQFF. The CDR3, as DNA: TGTGCCAGCACCGGGCAGCGGGTGAGGTACAATGAGCAGTTCTTC.

This clonotype occurred many times. The chain links TRBV5-1 to TRBJ2-6; weak D call: TRBD2 (5 bases). From germline, CDR1 is SGHRS and CDR2 YFSETQ. V lost 0 bases to trimming and J lost 2 bases, with 9 bases between them. This CDR3 has 16 residues. As DNA, the CDR3 is TGCGCCAGCAGCTTGGGAGGGAGCGCTGGGGCCAACGTCCTGACTTTC. It codes for CASSLGGSAGANVLTF.

The CDR3: CASSPPVRRQSYEQYF. In DNA, the CDR3 is TGTGCCAGCTCACCACCGGTCAGGCGACAGTCCTACGAGCAGTACTTC. The chain combines TRBV18 with TRBJ2-7; D perhaps matches TRBD1 (5 bases). Trimming stripped 0 bases from V and 1 base from J, with 13 bases between. CDR1 is KGHSH, CDR2 LQKENI, per germline. The CDR3 is 16 residues long.

This clonotype showed up just a few times. The chain has TRBV18 and TRBJ2-3; D gene unclear. The CDR3 sequence is 14 residues long. CDR1 is KGHSH and CDR2 is LQKENI in the germline V gene. V was pared by 1 base and J by 6 bases, with 11 bases between. DNA for the CDR3: TGTGCCAGCTCACCACTTTCCCTACGGGATACGCAGTATTTT. Residues: CASSPLSLRDTQYF.

In this sample, this clonotype turned up a few times. The rearrangement joins TRBV7-2 to TRBJ2-3; 7 bases line up with TRBD2. This CDR3 has 14 amino acids. V was clipped by 7 bases and J by 1 base; unmatched bases: 5. CDR1 is SGHTA, CDR2 FQGNSA, per germline. CDR3 sequence: CASMTGGRTDTQYF. CDR3 in DNA: TGTGCCAGCATGACGGGGGGACGCACAGATACGCAGTATTTT. Drawing the rest from reference TRBV7-2 and TRBJ2-3, the complete variable domain is GAGVSQSPSNKVTEKGKDVELRCDPISGHTALYWYRQSLGQGLEFLIYFQGNSAPDKSGLPSDRFSAERTGGSVSTLTIQRTQQEDSAVYLCASMTGGRTDTQYFGPGTRLTVL.

Ten or more counts support this clonotype. The gene calls are TRBV4-1 and TRBJ2-7; 11 nucleotides align to TRBD1. The CDR3 is made up of 14 amino acids. Germline trimming cut 6 bases from V and 2 bases from J; bases unmatched to any gene: 3. CDR1 is MGHRA, CDR2 YSYEKL, per germline. CDR3 amino acids: CASSMGQGAYEQYF. The CDR3 bases are TGCGCCAGCAGTATGGGACAGGGGGCCTACGAGCAGTACTTC.

The table lists this clonotype with many counts. The rearrangement links TRBV7-8 to TRBJ1-5; D is uncertain. This CDR3 has 14 residues. The V end lost 2 bases, the J end lost 4 bases, and 9 bases lay between the germline ends. Per germline, CDR1 SGHVS and CDR2 FQNEAQ. The CDR3 loop is CASSLTTLNQPQHF. CDR3 bases: TGTGCCAGCAGCTTAACGACACTTAATCAGCCCCAGCATTTT.

This clonotype is deemed medium-sized (0.01 to 0.1%). This chain uses TRBV6-6 with TRBJ1-2; D is possibly TRBD1 (6 bases). Germline loops: CDR1 MNHNY, CDR2 SVGAGI (reference sequence). This CDR3 spans 14 amino acids. Trimming took off 6 bases at V and 4 bases at J, with 15 bases between the two ends. Here the CDR3 DNA reads TGTGCCAGCAGCTATGGACAGTCCCTCTATGGCTACACCTTC. Its translation is CASSYGQSLYGYTF.

The rearrangement uses TRBV7-8 and TRBJ2-1, with 7 bases lining up with TRBD1. CDR3 size: 16 residues. CDR1 and CDR2 from the germline V gene are SGHVS and FQNEAQ. V gave up 4 bases and J gave up 5 bases; unmatched junction bases: 11. CDR3 sequence (DNA): TGTGCCAGCAGCTCCCCCGCAGGGGGTTTTAACAATGAGCAGTTCTTC. This gives the protein CASSSPAGGFNNEQFF.

The table lists this clonotype with many counts. The rearrangement links TRBV6-5 to TRBJ2-1, with D maybe TRBD1 (7 bases). Germline V gene sequence: CDR1 MNHEY, CDR2 SVGAGI. The CDR3 has 11 amino acids. V was trimmed by 4 bases and J by 15 bases, leaving 13 bases between them. The CDR3 sequence: CASSSGGSPFF. DNA of the CDR3: TGTGCCAGCAGTTCAGGGGGGTCCCCGTTCTTC.

This clonotype was counted at least ten times. V is TRBV7-9 and J is TRBJ2-7; D not resolved. Germline CDR1 reads SEHNR; CDR2 reads FQNEAQ (reference sequence). There are 12 residues in the CDR3. Trimming left V 1 base short and J 4 bases short, with 5 bases between. The CDR3 DNA sequence: TGTGCCAGCAGCTTAGAGTCTTACGAGCAGTACTTC. This gives the protein CASSLESYEQYF.

This clonotype was observed at least ten times. The J gene is TRBJ2-7, the V gene TRBV7-9; 7 bases are a match to TRBD1. Germline V gene data show CDR1 as SEHNR and CDR2 as FQNEAQ (reference sequence). V shed 11 bases and J 0 bases; nucleotides not matched to a gene: 16. The CDR3 runs 16 residues. CDR3: CALGGSPDLNSYEQYF. The CDR3 nucleotides are TGTGCCTTAGGGGGCAGCCCGGACTTGAACTCCTACGAGCAGTACTTC.

This clonotype has just a few counts. This chain links TRBV5-1 with TRBJ1-2, with D hard to call. Between the trimmed V and J ends, which lost 4 bases and 2 bases, there was a span of 15 bases. The CDR3 contains 15 residues. In germline, CDR1 is SGHRS, CDR2 YFSETQ. In DNA, the CDR3 is TGCGCCAGCAGCCCCTCGTTTGGAGTCAACTATGGCTACACCTTC. Translated: CASSPSFGVNYGYTF.

The sample holds many counts of this clonotype. The chain is built from TRBV5-1 and TRBJ2-3; TRBD1 is a possible D gene (5 bases). Germline V gene data show CDR1 as SGHRS and CDR2 as YFSETQ. The CDR3 extends over 15 amino acids. Trimming removed 0 bases at V and 2 bases at J, with 10 bases between. The CDR3 spells CASSLEGVLTDTQYF. DNA for the CDR3: TGCGCCAGCAGCTTGGAAGGGGTTCTCACAGATACGCAGTATTTT.